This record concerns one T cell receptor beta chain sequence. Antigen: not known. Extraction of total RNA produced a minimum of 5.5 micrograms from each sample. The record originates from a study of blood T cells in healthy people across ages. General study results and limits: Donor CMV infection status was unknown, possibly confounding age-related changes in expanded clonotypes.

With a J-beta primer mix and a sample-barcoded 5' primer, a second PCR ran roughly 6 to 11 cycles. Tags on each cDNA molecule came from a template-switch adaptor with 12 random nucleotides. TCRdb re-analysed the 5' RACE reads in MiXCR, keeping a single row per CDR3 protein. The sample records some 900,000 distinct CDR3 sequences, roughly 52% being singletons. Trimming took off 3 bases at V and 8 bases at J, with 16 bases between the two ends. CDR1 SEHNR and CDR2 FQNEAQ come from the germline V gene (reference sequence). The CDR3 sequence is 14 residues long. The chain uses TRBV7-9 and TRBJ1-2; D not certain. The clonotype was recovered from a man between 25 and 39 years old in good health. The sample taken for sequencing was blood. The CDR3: CASSFDQRLGGYTF. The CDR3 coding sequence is TGTGCCAGCAGCTTTGACCAGCGACTGGGGGGCTACACCTTC.